The 25 T cell receptor beta chains listed next were all sequenced from one sample in a study of siplizumab effects on memory and regulatory T cells. Profiled with immunoSEQ multiplex PCR; TCRdb holds only in-frame clones, not every one. The sample has 100,000 or so clones; approximately 92% are singletons. The source material was CD4+ T cells sorted from blood. These TCRs come from a human donor in good health. Some clones in this sample may be carry-over from other donors' samples.

This rearrangement joins TRBV6-6 to TRBJ2-5; D remains ambiguous. CDR3 size: 14 residues. The V end was cut by 0 bases, the J end by 5 bases, with 10 bases between. Germline CDR1 is MNHNY and CDR2 is SVGAGI (reference sequence). The CDR3 nucleotides are TGTGCCAGCAGTTACTCGAGTTTGACGGAGACCCAGTACTTC. This gives the protein CASSYSSLTETQYF.

The rearrangement uses TRBV5-5 and TRBJ2-5; tentatively, D is TRBD2 (6 bases). The ends were cut back, 4 bases at V and 4 bases at J, with 17 bases in the middle. The CDR3 is made up of 15 amino acids. CDR1 SGHKS and CDR2 YYEKEE come from the germline V gene (reference sequence). The CDR3 region has the DNA TGTGCCAGCAGCCTGACCGGGACTTTTAGAGAGACCCAGTACTTC. Translating it yields CASSLTGTFRETQYF.

This clone appeared once. This chain uses TRBV19 with TRBJ2-5; 9 bases agree with TRBD2. The germline V gene encodes CDR1 LNHDA and CDR2 SQIVND (reference sequence). This CDR3 is built from 12 residues. The junction had 2 bases not matched to a gene; V was cut back by 5 bases and J by 7 bases. The CDR3: CASSVREGTQYF. CDR3 nucleotide sequence: TGTGCCAGTAGTGTGCGGGAGGGGACCCAGTACTTC.

The chain links TRBV7-9 to TRBJ2-7; 9 nucleotides align to TRBD1. Trimming cost V 2 bases and J 2 bases; bases outside gene matches: 4. Germline assignment: CDR1 SEHNR and CDR2 FQNEAQ (reference sequence). This CDR3 is 15 amino acids long. The CDR3 DNA is TGTGCCAGCAGCTTACGTACAGGGGGCGCCTACGAGCAGTACTTC. It codes for CASSLRTGGAYEQYF.

V gene TRBV5-1 combines with J gene TRBJ1-1, with D maybe TRBD1 (6 bases). The CDR3 covers 15 residues. Trimming removed 4 bases from V and 5 bases from J, with 18 bases in between. CDR1 and CDR2 (germline): SGHRS, YFSETQ. CDR3 DNA: TGCGCCAGCAGCCCCCAGGCAGGGGCTCCAACTGAAGCTTTCTTT. This codes for CASSPQAGAPTEAFF.

The chain has TRBV2 and TRBJ2-1; the D is unclear. In germline, CDR1 is SNHLY, CDR2 FYNNEI. The V end was cut by 5 bases, the J end by 5 bases, with 22 bases between. This CDR3 spans 17 amino acids. CDR3 nucleotides: TGTGCCAGCAGTTCTCTCTTGACGTTCGGTTTGGACAATGAGCAGTTCTTC. Translating gives CASSSLLTFGLDNEQFF.

The V and J genes are TRBV9 and TRBJ2-3, with 15 bases matching TRBD2. Germline V gene lookup returns CDR1 SGDLS and CDR2 YYNGEE. V lost 3 bases, J lost 2 bases, and 10 bases stayed unmatched. This CDR3 contains 19 residues. DNA of the CDR3: TGTGCCAGCAGCGACCCCGGACTAGCGGGAGGGCCTGACACAGATACGCAGTATTTT. Its protein is CASSDPGLAGGPDTDTQYF.

V is TRBV2 and J is TRBJ1-2; the D is unclear. Germline V CDR1 and CDR2: SNHLY, FYNNEI. This CDR3 region has 13 residues. V lost 3 bases, J lost 6 bases, and 11 bases lay in between. This chain's CDR3 is CASSDGVNNGYTF. CDR3 nucleotide sequence: TGTGCCAGCAGTGACGGGGTTAATAATGGCTACACCTTC. The full variable domain, completed using reference TRBV2 and TRBJ1-2, is EPEVTQTPSHQVTQMGQEVILRCVPISNHLYFYWYRQILGQKVEFLVSFYNNEISEKSEIFDDQFSVERPDGSNFTLKIRSTKLEDSAMYFCASSDGVNNGYTFGSGTRLTVV.

The chain couples TRBV7-9 to TRBJ1-2; tentatively, D is TRBD1 (6 bases). The CDR3 runs to 14 residues. Germline assignment: CDR1 SEHNR and CDR2 FQNEAQ (reference sequence). V shed 0 bases and J shed 8 bases, with 13 bases lying between them. CDR3 DNA: TGTGCCAGCAGCTTAGCTGCCACAGGGATCGGCTACACCTTC. Protein sequence: CASSLAATGIGYTF.

V gene TRBV6-6 combines with J gene TRBJ1-1, with a weak D call TRBD1 (6 bases). The CDR3 is 13 amino acids. CDR1 MNHNY and CDR2 SVGAGI come from the germline V gene (reference sequence). V shed 4 bases and J shed 2 bases, with 8 bases lying between them. In DNA form, the CDR3 reads TGTGCCAGCAGTTGGACAGATAACACTGAAGCTTTCTTT. Its protein is CASSWTDNTEAFF.

V gene TRBV5-7 combines with J gene TRBJ2-4; D unresolved. TRBV5-7 has ORF status, its function being uncertain. Between the trimmed V and J ends, which lost 0 bases and 8 bases, there was a span of 21 bases. The CDR3 length is 17 residues. The CDR3 nucleotides are TGTGCCAGCAGCTTGGTTGGCACAGTTGCCCCCCCGGACATTCAGTACTTC. Residues: CASSLVGTVAPPDIQYF.

The chain couples TRBV5-1 to TRBJ2-7; TRBD2 matches at 11 bases. CDR3 length: 15 residues. After removal of 4 bases from V and 0 bases from J, the junction contained 3 bases not matched to a gene. Germline V CDR1 and CDR2: SGHRS, YFSETQ. CDR3 amino acids: CASSIGLAGSYEQYF. CDR3 in DNA: TGCGCCAGCAGCATAGGACTAGCGGGCTCCTACGAGCAGTACTTC.

The rearrangement joins TRBV9 to TRBJ2-7; 7 bases fit TRBD2. The CDR3 length is 15 residues. After removal of 4 bases from V and 0 bases from J, the junction contained 7 bases not matched to a gene. CDR1 is SGDLS, CDR2 YYNGEE, per germline. CDR3 in amino acids: CASSPLAGASYEQYF. In DNA, the CDR3 is TGTGCCAGCAGCCCCTTGGCGGGAGCCTCCTACGAGCAGTACTTC.

The chain employs TRBV25-1 and TRBJ2-3; D gene ambiguous. V was cut by 4 bases and J by 1 base, with 9 bases left in between. CDR1 and CDR2 from the germline V gene are MGHDK and SYGVNS. The length of the CDR3 is 14 residues. This CDR3 is CASSVALGTDTQYF. The CDR3 DNA reads TGTGCCAGCAGTGTGGCTTTGGGCACAGATACGCAGTATTTT. The entire variable domain, with the rest obtained from reference TRBV25-1 and TRBJ2-3, is as follows: EADIYQTPRYLVIGTGKKITLECSQTMGHDKMYWYQQDPGMELHLIHYSYGVNSTEKGDLSSESTVSRIRTEHFPLTLESARPSHTSQYLCASSVALGTDTQYFGPGTRLTVL.

This clone was seen more than once but under ten times. CDR3 residues: CASSPMTSGISIEQFF. CDR3 in DNA: TGTGCCAGCAGCCCGATGACTAGCGGGATATCGATTGAGCAGTTCTTC. The rearrangement joins TRBV11-2 to TRBJ2-1; 11 positions match TRBD2. Germline CDR1 and CDR2: SGHAT and FQNNGV. Trimming took 5 bases from V and 9 from J; bases not matched to a gene: 12. CDR3 length: 16 amino acids.

V and J are TRBV27 and TRBJ1-4; D not certain. V gave up 5 bases and J gave up 3 bases, with 13 bases separating them. This CDR3 has 15 residues. CDR1 MNHEY and CDR2 SMNVEV come from the germline V gene (reference sequence). The CDR3 spells CASSTSQAPNEKLFF. CDR3 nucleotides: TGTGCCAGCAGTACTTCCCAGGCACCTAATGAAAAACTGTTTTTT. Together with reference TRBV27 and TRBJ1-4, the CDR3 gives the full variable domain: EAQVTQNPRYLITVTGKKLTVTCSQNMNHEYMSWYRQDPGLGLRQIYYSMNVEVTDKGDVPEGYKVSRKEKRNFPLILESPSPNQTSLYFCASSTSQAPNEKLFFGSGTQLSVL.

The J gene is TRBJ2-5, the V gene TRBV2; D perhaps matches TRBD2 (7 bases). The CDR3 is 16 residues long. Germline CDR1 reads SNHLY; CDR2 reads FYNNEI. Between the trimmed V and J ends, which lost 2 bases and 4 bases, there was a span of 17 bases. CDR3 region: CASSESAGGGRETQYF. CDR3 bases: TGTGCCAGCAGTGAAAGCGCTGGGGGGGGCAGAGAGACCCAGTACTTC.

This clone came up a few times. The chain has TRBV15 and TRBJ2-7; either TRBD1 or TRBD2 may supply D (5 bases each). Per the germline V gene, CDR1 is LNHNV and CDR2 is YYDKDF (reference sequence). The CDR3 has 16 amino acids. Trimming stripped 1 base from V and 0 bases from J, with 13 bases between. The CDR3 DNA follows: TGTGCCACCAGCAGAGGTGGGACCCCGAGCTCCTACGAGCAGTACTTC. This encodes CATSRGGTPSSYEQYF.

The V gene is TRBV9, the J gene TRBJ1-2, with TRBD1 matching 9 bases. The germline V gene has CDR1 SGDLS and CDR2 YYNGEE. CDR3 size: 14 residues. Trimming cost V 3 bases and J 8 bases; bases outside gene matches: 8. The CDR3 region has the DNA TGTGCCAGCAGCGCCACCGGGGGGACAGGGGGCTACACCTTC. This sequence encodes CASSATGGTGGYTF.

The chain carries TRBV11-2 and TRBJ2-2; either TRBD1 or TRBD2 may fit D (5 bases each). The CDR3 extends over 15 amino acids. V gave up 5 bases and J gave up 3 bases, with 13 bases separating them. The germline CDR1 and CDR2 sequences are SGHAT and FQNNGV. DNA of the CDR3: TGTGCCAGCAGCCTTTCGGGGCGGGACACCGGGGAGCTGTTTTTT. This gives the protein CASSLSGRDTGELFF. The full variable domain, with the rest looked up from reference TRBV11-2 and TRBJ2-2, is EAGVAQSPRYKIIEKRQSVAFWCNPISGHATLYWYQQILGQGPKLLIQFQNNGVVDDSQLPKDRFSAERLKGVDSTLKIQPAKLEDSAVYLCASSLSGRDTGELFFGEGSRLTVL.

This rearrangement joins TRBV27 to TRBJ1-2; D gene unclear. CDR1 and CDR2 from the germline V gene are MNHEY and SMNVEV (reference sequence). The germline V and J ends were trimmed by 6 bases and 1 base, with 21 bases remaining between them. The CDR3 spans 17 residues. The CDR3 is CASRFVGSAGNNYGYTF. CDR3 DNA sequence: TGTGCCAGCAGATTTGTAGGGAGTGCCGGAAATAACTATGGCTACACCTTC.

The rearrangement joins TRBV28 to TRBJ1-2; a weak D match, TRBD1 (5 bases). Trimming removed 8 bases at V and 5 bases at J, with 24 bases between. Germline V gives CDR1 MDHEN, CDR2 SYDVKM. The CDR3 loop spans 16 amino acids. The CDR3 sequence: CASGRGIQRSLYGYTF. The CDR3, as DNA: TGTGCCAGCGGGCGGGGCATACAACGAAGCCTTTATGGCTACACCTTC.

CDR3 sequence (DNA): TGTGCCAGCAGCTTGTCAGGCGGACCCCTCCACTTT. Translated, it gives CASSLSGGPLHF. The chain recombines TRBV5-8 with TRBJ1-6; D is undetermined. V lost 1 base and J lost 12, with 8 bases in between. The CDR3 runs 12 residues. The germline CDR1 and CDR2 sequences are SGHTS and YDEGEE.

Notes on this clone: A junction end diverges from the germline sequence, so it may reflect a read error. V is TRBV7-7 and J is TRBJ2-2; the match to TRBD2 covers 11 bases. CDR1 and CDR2 (germline): SSHAT, FNYEAQ (reference sequence). This CDR3 contains 16 residues. CDR3 in DNA: TGTGCTAGCAGCGTAGTCGGGACTAGCGGCACCGGGGAGCTGTTTTTT. Its protein product is CASSVVGTSGTGELFF.

The V and J genes are TRBV6-5 and TRBJ1-1; D is uncertain. The germline V gene encodes CDR1 MNHEY and CDR2 SVGAGI. V lost 7 bases and J 0 bases, leaving 15 bases between the germline ends. The CDR3 extends over 15 amino acids. In nucleotides, the CDR3 is TGTGCCAGCATGCCCGAGGGCGGCATGAACACTGAAGCTTTCTTT. Amino acids: CASMPEGGMNTEAFF.